These T cell receptor beta chains were read from a single sample in a study of post-analysis software for immune sequencing data. MiXCR, applied by TCRdb to the PCR reads, yields one record per CDR3 protein. The repertoire holds fewer than 900,000 distinct CDR3 sequences, with roughly 50% as singletons. Source material: blood. The receptors were sampled from a girl under 18 with multiple sclerosis. The CDR3 runs from the conserved cysteine through the conserved F or W. Fields, in order: CDR3 DNA, CDR3 protein, V gene, J gene, D gene, clone size. The D gene is left open where the match is weak. Some rows mark clone size as missing; the rest say once, few, many or name a class of expanded clone.

CDR3nt: TGCGCCAGCAGCCAAGACCTAGCCTTAGGTAGCACTGAAGCTTTCTTT
CDR3aa: CASSQDLALGSTEAFF
v_gene: TRBV4-3
j_gene: TRBJ1-1
d_gene: -
abundance: -

CDR3nt: TGTGCCAGCAGCCGAGACGGACTAGCGGACACCTACGAGCAGTACTTC
CDR3aa: CASSRDGLADTYEQYF
v_gene: TRBV27
j_gene: TRBJ2-7
d_gene: TRBD2
abundance: few

CDR3nt: TGTGCCAGCAGCTTAATCGCGGGAGAGTCCTACAATGAGCAGTTCTTC
CDR3aa: CASSLIAGESYNEQFF
v_gene: TRBV7-6
j_gene: TRBJ2-1
d_gene: TRBD2
abundance: -

CDR3nt: TGTGCCATCAGTGAGGACAGGGTGGGGGAGACCCAGTACTTC
CDR3aa: CAISEDRVGETQYF
v_gene: TRBV10-3
j_gene: TRBJ2-5
d_gene: TRBD1
abundance: -

CDR3nt: TGTGCCAGCAGCTTAGAGTTGCTAGGTTGGGAGACCCAGTACTTC
CDR3aa: CASSLELLGWETQYF
v_gene: TRBV5-6
j_gene: TRBJ2-5
d_gene: -
abundance: -

CDR3nt: TGTGCCAGCCTGACAGCACTGAACACTGAAGCTTTCTTT
CDR3aa: CASLTALNTEAFF
v_gene: TRBV7-8
j_gene: TRBJ1-1
d_gene: -
abundance: -

CDR3nt: TGTGCCAGCAGTGAATTTAGGCGGGAGGAAGGCGAGCAGCAGTTCTTC
CDR3aa: CASSEFRREEGEQQFF
v_gene: TRBV25-1
j_gene: TRBJ2-1
d_gene: TRBD2
abundance: -

CDR3nt: TGTGCCAGCAGTGAAGGGCCGACTCACAAAGGGGAGCTGTTTTTT
CDR3aa: CASSEGPTHKGELFF
v_gene: TRBV2
j_gene: TRBJ2-2
d_gene: -
abundance: -

CDR3nt: TGTGCCAGCAGTTTGGGGACAGGGGGCCGCAATCAGCCCCAGCATTTT
CDR3aa: CASSLGTGGRNQPQHF
v_gene: TRBV27
j_gene: TRBJ1-5
d_gene: TRBD1
abundance: few

CDR3nt: TGTGCCACCAGCAGATCGGGGCGTAGAGGATTGTTTTTT
CDR3aa: CATSRSGRRGLFF
v_gene: TRBV15
j_gene: TRBJ1-4
d_gene: -
abundance: -

CDR3nt: TGCAGTGCTAGAGCCCCGGTGGGGGGGACTGAAGCTTTCTTT
CDR3aa: CSARAPVGGTEAFF
v_gene: TRBV20-1
j_gene: TRBJ1-1
d_gene: -
abundance: -

CDR3nt: TGTGCCAGCAGCGTAGGAACGGGAGTCTACAATGAGCAGTTCTTC
CDR3aa: CASSVGTGVYNEQFF
v_gene: TRBV9
j_gene: TRBJ2-1
d_gene: -
abundance: -

CDR3nt: TGTGCCATCAGGGCAGGGGGCATCACAGATACGCAGTATTTT
CDR3aa: CAIRAGGITDTQYF
v_gene: TRBV10-3
j_gene: TRBJ2-3
d_gene: TRBD1
abundance: -

CDR3nt: TGCGCCAGCAGCTTGGATCGGGGGATGAGGACAGATACGCAGTATTTT
CDR3aa: CASSLDRGMRTDTQYF
v_gene: TRBV5-1
j_gene: TRBJ2-3
d_gene: -
abundance: -

CDR3nt: TGTGCCAGCAGCCTTCGTAGCTTGGGCTCCTACGGGCAGTACTTC
CDR3aa: CASSLRSLGSYGQYF
v_gene: TRBV7-3
j_gene: TRBJ2-4
d_gene: -
abundance: -

CDR3nt: TGTGCCAGCAGCCAAGATCTTGGTCCTAGCGGGAAGAGCAATGAGCAGTTCTTC
CDR3aa: CASSQDLGPSGKSNEQFF
v_gene: TRBV3-1
j_gene: TRBJ2-1
d_gene: TRBD2
abundance: -

CDR3nt: TGCAGCGTTGCTCTCGGCGGGGACTCCCAAGAGACCCAGTACTTC
CDR3aa: CSVALGGDSQETQYF
v_gene: TRBV29-1
j_gene: TRBJ2-5
d_gene: -
abundance: -

CDR3nt: TGTGCCACGAGCGGCGGACCGCGCGAGCAGTACTTC
CDR3aa: CATSGGPREQYF
v_gene: TRBV18
j_gene: TRBJ2-7
d_gene: -
abundance: few

CDR3nt: TGTGCCAGCAGCCCGACCCCACAGGTTCAAGAGACCCAGTACTTC
CDR3aa: CASSPTPQVQETQYF
v_gene: TRBV9
j_gene: TRBJ2-5
d_gene: -
abundance: once

CDR3nt: TGTGCCAGCAGCCCTGGGGGGCGGGATACGCAGTATTTT
CDR3aa: CASSPGGRDTQYF
v_gene: TRBV12-3/TRBV12-4
j_gene: TRBJ2-3
d_gene: -
abundance: -

CDR3nt: TGTGCCAGCAGCCGAGTGACTAGCGGGGGGACAGATACGCAGTATTTT
CDR3aa: CASSRVTSGGTDTQYF
v_gene: TRBV3-1
j_gene: TRBJ2-3
d_gene: TRBD2
abundance: -

CDR3nt: TGTGCCAACAGCTTGGGAGGCTACAATGAGCAGTACTTC
CDR3aa: CANSLGGYNEQYF
v_gene: TRBV7-2
j_gene: TRBJ2-5
d_gene: -
abundance: -

CDR3nt: TGTGCCAGCACCCCGGGACGGCACCAAGAGACCCAGTACTTC
CDR3aa: CASTPGRHQETQYF
v_gene: TRBV12-3/TRBV12-4
j_gene: TRBJ2-5
d_gene: -
abundance: -

CDR3nt: TGTGCCAGCAGTTTAGGGGGACAGAACTATGGCTACACCTTC
CDR3aa: CASSLGGQNYGYTF
v_gene: TRBV12-3/TRBV12-4
j_gene: TRBJ1-2
d_gene: TRBD1
abundance: -

CDR3nt: TGTGCCAGCATCTACAGGAGAGACAGGGGCTCCGATGAGCAGTTCTTC
CDR3aa: CASIYRRDRGSDEQFF
v_gene: TRBV7-9
j_gene: TRBJ2-1
d_gene: TRBD1
abundance: -

CDR3nt: TGCGCCAGCAGTGAAAGTGGGGGCGCCAAAAACATTCAGTACTTC
CDR3aa: CASSESGGAKNIQYF
v_gene: TRBV10-2
j_gene: TRBJ2-4
d_gene: -
abundance: few

CDR3nt: TGTGCCAGCAGCTTAGCTCTAGGGGGAGGGAGCTCCTACAATGAGCAGTTCTTC
CDR3aa: CASSLALGGGSSYNEQFF
v_gene: TRBV7-2
j_gene: TRBJ2-1
d_gene: -
abundance: many

CDR3nt: TGCAGCGTTGATGATACGGAGAGCTACGAGCAGTACTTC
CDR3aa: CSVDDTESYEQYF
v_gene: TRBV29-1
j_gene: TRBJ2-7
d_gene: -
abundance: once

CDR3nt: TGCAGTGCTAGAGACCCCAGGGGGATCTCCTACGAGCAGTACTTC
CDR3aa: CSARDPRGISYEQYF
v_gene: TRBV20-1
j_gene: TRBJ2-7
d_gene: TRBD1
abundance: -

CDR3nt: TGTGCCAGCAGCGCAGCCGGGACAGGGACAAACATTCAGTACTTC
CDR3aa: CASSAAGTGTNIQYF
v_gene: TRBV7-9
j_gene: TRBJ2-4
d_gene: TRBD1
abundance: -

CDR3nt: TGCAGTGCTAGACGAGACAGGAGAAGCTCCTATAATTCACCCCTCCACTTT
CDR3aa: CSARRDRRSSYNSPLHF
v_gene: TRBV20-1
j_gene: TRBJ1-6
d_gene: -
abundance: -

CDR3nt: TGCGCCAGCAGGGTCACTAACACTGAAGCTTTCTTT
CDR3aa: CASRVTNTEAFF
v_gene: TRBV5-1
j_gene: TRBJ1-1
d_gene: -
abundance: -

CDR3nt: TGTGCCAGCAGTCGTCGACCCGTCGATGAGCAGTTCTTC
CDR3aa: CASSRRPVDEQFF
v_gene: TRBV7-9
j_gene: TRBJ2-1
d_gene: -
abundance: -

CDR3nt: TGCAGCGTTGGGGCAGGGGGGGGGAATGAGCAGTTCTTC
CDR3aa: CSVGAGGGNEQFF
v_gene: TRBV29-1
j_gene: TRBJ2-1
d_gene: -
abundance: -

CDR3nt: TGTGCCAGCAGCGTGGACTATGGGGGCGAGCAGTACTTC
CDR3aa: CASSVDYGGEQYF
v_gene: TRBV7-2
j_gene: TRBJ2-7
d_gene: -
abundance: -

CDR3nt: TGTGCCAGCAGCGTAGGTTGGGGGCAGGGAATACACAATGAGCAGTTCTTC
CDR3aa: CASSVGWGQGIHNEQFF
v_gene: TRBV9
j_gene: TRBJ2-1
d_gene: -
abundance: once

CDR3nt: TGTGCCAGCAGCTTAGACGGCACCCGCTACGAGCAGTACTTC
CDR3aa: CASSLDGTRYEQYF
v_gene: TRBV7-9
j_gene: TRBJ2-7
d_gene: -
abundance: -

CDR3nt: TGTGCCAGCAGCCAAGTAGGATTTCTTGGCTACACCTTC
CDR3aa: CASSQVGFLGYTF
v_gene: TRBV3-1
j_gene: TRBJ1-2
d_gene: -
abundance: few

CDR3nt: TGTGCCAGCAGCCCTAACAGGAGAACCTACGAGCAGTACTTC
CDR3aa: CASSPNRRTYEQYF
v_gene: TRBV25-1
j_gene: TRBJ2-7
d_gene: -
abundance: -